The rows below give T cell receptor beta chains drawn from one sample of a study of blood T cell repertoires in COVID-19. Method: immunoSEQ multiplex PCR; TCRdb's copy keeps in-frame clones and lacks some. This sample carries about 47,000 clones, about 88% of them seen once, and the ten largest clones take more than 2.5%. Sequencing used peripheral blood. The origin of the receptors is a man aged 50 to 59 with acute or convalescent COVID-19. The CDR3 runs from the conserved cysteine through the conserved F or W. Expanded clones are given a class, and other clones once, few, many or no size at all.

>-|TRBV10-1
CASSRGQAHEQYF
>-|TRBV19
CATAGGDNQPQHF
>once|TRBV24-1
CATSDPVLAGVETQYF
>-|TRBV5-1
CASSSQETQYF
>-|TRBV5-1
CASSVGPRGAYGYTF
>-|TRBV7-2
CASSQYNSPLHF
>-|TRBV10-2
CASSRYGTDTQYF
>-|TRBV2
CASSVAGNTEAFF
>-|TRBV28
CAAREGDDRRAYNEQFF
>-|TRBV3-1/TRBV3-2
CASSLQQERNIQYF
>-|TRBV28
CASSLYGDSYNEQFF
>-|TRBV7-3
CASSDQGSGFSGYTF
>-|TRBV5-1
CASSPGGRPDTQYF
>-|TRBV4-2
CASSQGDRYNSPLHF
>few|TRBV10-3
CAISGASGIDQNIQYF
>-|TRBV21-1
CASSKSPGNFYEQYF
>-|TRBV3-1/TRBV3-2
CASSQSLGLAGGSQETQYF
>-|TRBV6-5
CASSRTSGRYEQYF
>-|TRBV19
CASTSDLNEAFF
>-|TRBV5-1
CASSLEGSSNEKLFF
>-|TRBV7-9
CASSLILRAGGQETQYF
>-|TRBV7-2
CASSLAGSASYEQYF
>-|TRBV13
CASSLDLGSYEQYF
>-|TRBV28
CASTSLRETQYF
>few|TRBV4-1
CASSGTGRQRVTGELFF
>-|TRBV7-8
CASAPDRGMGLTEAFF
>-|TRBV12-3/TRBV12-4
CASRETVTDGYTF
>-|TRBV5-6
CASSADRGSLGTIYF
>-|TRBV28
CASSSPRQLTSYEQYF
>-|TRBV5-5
CASSLVAGYEQYF
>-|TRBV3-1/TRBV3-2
CASSQGRGTNYGYTF
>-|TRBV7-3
CASSQGLAGVNTGELFF
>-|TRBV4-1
CASSQRELDEQYF
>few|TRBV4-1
CASSHGLAGVPTGELFF
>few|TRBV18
CASSPGTGGTGELFF
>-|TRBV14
CASSLQGKGYNSPLHF
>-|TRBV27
CASSLAGEPNYGYTF
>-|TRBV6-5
CASSYSPGGSYGYTF
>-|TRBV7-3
CASSIAGGFQETQYF
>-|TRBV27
CASSSSGQPQHF
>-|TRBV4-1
CASSQVNTEAFF